This T cell receptor (beta chain) was found in a study of vaccination effects on CD4 cells after COVID-19. Points from the study as a whole: The authors studied few convalescent patients and collected no early post-infection timepoints.

The table came from immunoSEQ multiplex PCR; TCRdb's copy has only in-frame clones and leaves some out. Here the sample spans tens of thousands of clones, more than 65% being singletons. V was trimmed by 3 bases and J by 0 bases, leaving 12 bases between them. Germline CDR1 reads DFQATT; CDR2 reads SNEGSKA (reference sequence). The CDR3 runs 15 residues. Expansion of antigen-specific CD4+ T cells with viral peptide pools was carried out by the ViraFEST assay before sequencing. It was after approximately 11 days of culture that CD4+ T cells were isolated. Participants were given two doses of BNT162b2 or mRNA-1273 vaccine. Vaccinated recipients, who were negative for nucleocapsid antibodies, had no history of SARS-CoV-2 infection. It was with about 10 IU/ml IL-2 and around 10 ug/ml peptides that a few million PBMC per well were cultured. This clone has just one count. Antigen specificity is unknown.

This chain uses TRBV20-1 with TRBJ2-1, with D perhaps matching TRBD2 (6 bases). The source was CD4+ T cells from PBMCs cultured with HCoV-NL63 spike peptides, collected after COVID-19 vaccination. This receptor was taken from a human donor who received a COVID-19 vaccine. The CDR3 DNA follows: TGCAGTGCTAGTTTGGGGGGTAGCTCCTACAATGAGCAGTTCTTC. Residues: CSASLGGSSYNEQFF.